The clone carrying this T cell receptor beta chain came up once. Its matching antigen is unknown. These data are taken from a study of T cell responses to AZD1222 COVID-19 vaccine. General observations from the study: CD4 TCRs associated with vaccination spanned spike, dominating at 160-218 and 743-854. Donors in the cohort were predominantly white British and more often female, and clonal diversity was possibly underestimated.

Between the trimmed V and J ends, which lost 6 bases and 4 bases, there was a span of 16 bases. This CDR3 spans 15 amino acids. Germline V gene data show CDR1 as SGHRS and CDR2 as YFSETQ. Here immunoSEQ multiplex PCR was the method, and the copy in TCRdb shows in-frame clones only, minus some. Of about 73,000 clones listed, about nine tenths are singletons. The clonotype comes from an adult in good health. This specimen consisted of peripheral blood, obtained on day 0 of AZD1222 vaccination. The chain links TRBV5-1 to TRBJ2-2; D possibly corresponds to TRBD2 (7 bases). The CDR3 reads CASTLGGQGTGELFF. In DNA form, the CDR3 reads TGCGCCAGCACCCTGGGGGGGCAAGGCACCGGGGAGCTGTTTTTT.